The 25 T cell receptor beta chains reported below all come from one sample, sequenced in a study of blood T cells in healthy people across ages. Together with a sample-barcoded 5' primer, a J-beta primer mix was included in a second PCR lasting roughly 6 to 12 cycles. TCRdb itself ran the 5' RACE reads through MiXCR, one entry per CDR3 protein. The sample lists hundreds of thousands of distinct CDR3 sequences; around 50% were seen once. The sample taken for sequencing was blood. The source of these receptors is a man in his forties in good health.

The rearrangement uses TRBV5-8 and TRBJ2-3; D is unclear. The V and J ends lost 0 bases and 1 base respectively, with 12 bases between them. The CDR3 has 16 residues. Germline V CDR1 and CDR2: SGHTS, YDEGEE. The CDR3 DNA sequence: TGTGCCAGCAGCTTGGTCACGGGTCTTGGCACAGATACGCAGTATTTT. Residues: CASSLVTGLGTDTQYF.

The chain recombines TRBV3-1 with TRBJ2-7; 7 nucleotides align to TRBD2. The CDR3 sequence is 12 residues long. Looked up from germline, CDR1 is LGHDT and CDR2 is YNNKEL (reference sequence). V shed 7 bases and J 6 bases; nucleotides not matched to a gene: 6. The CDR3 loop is CASTGLSREQYF. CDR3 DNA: TGTGCCAGCACGGGACTATCCCGCGAGCAGTACTTC.

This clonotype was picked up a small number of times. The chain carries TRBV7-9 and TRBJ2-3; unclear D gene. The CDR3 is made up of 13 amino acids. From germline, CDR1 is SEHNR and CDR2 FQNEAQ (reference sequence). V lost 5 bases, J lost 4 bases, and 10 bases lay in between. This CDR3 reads CASSLSVADTQYF. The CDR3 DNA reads TGTGCCAGCAGCCTTAGTGTTGCAGATACGCAGTATTTT.

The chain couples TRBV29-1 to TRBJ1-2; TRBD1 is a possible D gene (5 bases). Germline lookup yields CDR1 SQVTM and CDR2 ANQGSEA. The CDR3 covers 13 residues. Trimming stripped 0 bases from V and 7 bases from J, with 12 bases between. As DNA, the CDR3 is TGCAGCGTTGAAGATCCAGGGTTACGTGGCTACACCTTC. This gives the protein CSVEDPGLRGYTF.

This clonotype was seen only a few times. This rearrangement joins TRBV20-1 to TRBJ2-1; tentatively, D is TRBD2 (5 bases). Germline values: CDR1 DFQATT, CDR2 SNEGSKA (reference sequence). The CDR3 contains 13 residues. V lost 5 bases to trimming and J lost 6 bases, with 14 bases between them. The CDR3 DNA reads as TGCAGTGCTCCCTCAAAAGAGGGCAATGAGCAGTTCTTC. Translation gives CSAPSKEGNEQFF.

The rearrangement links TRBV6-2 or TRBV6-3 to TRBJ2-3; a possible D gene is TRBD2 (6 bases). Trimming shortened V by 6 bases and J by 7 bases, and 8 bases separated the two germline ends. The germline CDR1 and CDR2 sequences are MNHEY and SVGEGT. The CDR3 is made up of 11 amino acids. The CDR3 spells CASRTSHTQYF. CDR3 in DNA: TGTGCCAGCAGGACTAGTCATACGCAGTATTTT.

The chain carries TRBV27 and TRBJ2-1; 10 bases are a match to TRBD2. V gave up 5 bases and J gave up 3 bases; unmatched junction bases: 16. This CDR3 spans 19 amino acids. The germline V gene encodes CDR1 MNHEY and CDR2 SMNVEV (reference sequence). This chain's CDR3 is CASSPAAGGNTAFYNEQFF. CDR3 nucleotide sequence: TGTGCCAGCAGTCCAGCAGCGGGAGGGAATACAGCTTTCTACAATGAGCAGTTCTTC.

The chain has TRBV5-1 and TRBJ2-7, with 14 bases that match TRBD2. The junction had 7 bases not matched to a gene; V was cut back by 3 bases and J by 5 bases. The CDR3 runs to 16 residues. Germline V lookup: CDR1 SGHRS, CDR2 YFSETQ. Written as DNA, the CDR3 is TGCGCCAGCAGCTCATCGACTAGCGGGAGGGAGAACGAGCAGTACTTC. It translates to CASSSSTSGRENEQYF.

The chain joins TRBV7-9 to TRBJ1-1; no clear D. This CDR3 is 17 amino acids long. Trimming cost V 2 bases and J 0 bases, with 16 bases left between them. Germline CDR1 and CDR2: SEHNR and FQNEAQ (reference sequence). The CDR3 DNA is TGTGCCAGCAGCTTACCCCCGTGGGTTGCGGTGAACACTGAAGCTTTCTTT. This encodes CASSLPPWVAVNTEAFF.

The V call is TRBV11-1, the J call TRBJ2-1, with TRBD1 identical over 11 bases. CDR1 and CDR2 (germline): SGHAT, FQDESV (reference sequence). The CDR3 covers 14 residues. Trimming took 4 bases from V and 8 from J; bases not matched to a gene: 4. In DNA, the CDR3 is TGTGCCAGCAGCTCCCGGACAGGGGGCGATGAGCAGTTCTTC. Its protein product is CASSSRTGGDEQFF. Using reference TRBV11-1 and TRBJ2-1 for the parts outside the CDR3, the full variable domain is EAEVAQSPRYKITEKSQAVAFWCDPISGHATLYWYRQILGQGPELLVQFQDESVVDDSQLPKDRFSAERLKGVDSTLKIQPAELGDSAMYLCASSSRTGGDEQFFGPGTRLTVL.

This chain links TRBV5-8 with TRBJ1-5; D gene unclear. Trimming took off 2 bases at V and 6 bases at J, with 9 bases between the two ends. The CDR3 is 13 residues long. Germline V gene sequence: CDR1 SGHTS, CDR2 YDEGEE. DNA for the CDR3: TGTGCCAGCAGCTTATGGGGAGGTCAGCCCCAGCATTTT. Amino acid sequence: CASSLWGGQPQHF.

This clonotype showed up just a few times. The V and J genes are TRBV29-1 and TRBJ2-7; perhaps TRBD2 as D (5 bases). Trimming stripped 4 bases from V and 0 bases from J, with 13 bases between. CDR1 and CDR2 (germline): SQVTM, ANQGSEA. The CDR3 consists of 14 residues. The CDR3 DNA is TGCAGCGTTGTCCCCGGGAAGCCCTCCTACGAGCAGTACTTC. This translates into CSVVPGKPSYEQYF.

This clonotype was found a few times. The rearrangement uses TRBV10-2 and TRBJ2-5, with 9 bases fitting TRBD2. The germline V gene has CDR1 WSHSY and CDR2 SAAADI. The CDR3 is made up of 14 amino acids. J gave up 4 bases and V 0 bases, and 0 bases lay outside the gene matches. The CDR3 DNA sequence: TGCGCCAGCAGTGAGTCTAGCGGGAGAGAGACCCAGTACTTC. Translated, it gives CASSESSGRETQYF.

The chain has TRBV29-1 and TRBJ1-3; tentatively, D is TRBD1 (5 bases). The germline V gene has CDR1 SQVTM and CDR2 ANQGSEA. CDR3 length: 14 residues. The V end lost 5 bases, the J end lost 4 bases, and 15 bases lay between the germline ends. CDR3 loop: CSVYSSGTGNTIYF. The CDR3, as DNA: TGCAGCGTTTATAGCTCAGGGACGGGAAACACCATATATTTT.

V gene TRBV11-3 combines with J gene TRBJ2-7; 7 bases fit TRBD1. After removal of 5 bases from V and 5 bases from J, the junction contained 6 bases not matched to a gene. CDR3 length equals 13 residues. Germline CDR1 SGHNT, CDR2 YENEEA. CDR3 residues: CASSRDSQDEQYF. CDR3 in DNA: TGTGCCAGCAGCCGGGACAGCCAGGACGAGCAGTACTTC.

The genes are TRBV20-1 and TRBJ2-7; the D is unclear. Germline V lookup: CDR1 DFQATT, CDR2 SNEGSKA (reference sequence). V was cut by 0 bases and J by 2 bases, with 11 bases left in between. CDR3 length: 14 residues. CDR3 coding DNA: TGCAGTGCTAGAGATTCGAGGACCCCCTACGAGCAGTACTTC. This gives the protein CSARDSRTPYEQYF.

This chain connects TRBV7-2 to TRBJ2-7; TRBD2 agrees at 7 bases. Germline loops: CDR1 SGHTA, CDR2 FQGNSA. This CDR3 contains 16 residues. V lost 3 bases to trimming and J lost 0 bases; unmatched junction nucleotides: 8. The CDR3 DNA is TGTGCCAGCAGCTTGGCTAGCGGCGGGGCCTCCTACGAGCAGTACTTC. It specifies CASSLASGGASYEQYF. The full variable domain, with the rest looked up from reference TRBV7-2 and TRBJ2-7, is GAGVSQSPSNKVTEKGKDVELRCDPISGHTALYWYRQSLGQGLEFLIYFQGNSAPDKSGLPSDRFSAERTGGSVSTLTIQRTQQEDSAVYLCASSLASGGASYEQYFGPGTRLTVT.

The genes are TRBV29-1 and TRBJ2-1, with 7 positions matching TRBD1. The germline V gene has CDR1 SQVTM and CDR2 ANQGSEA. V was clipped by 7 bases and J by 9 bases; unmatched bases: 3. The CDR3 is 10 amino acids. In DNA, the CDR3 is TGCAGCGGGGGACAGAGTGAGCAGTTCTTC. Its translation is CSGGQSEQFF.

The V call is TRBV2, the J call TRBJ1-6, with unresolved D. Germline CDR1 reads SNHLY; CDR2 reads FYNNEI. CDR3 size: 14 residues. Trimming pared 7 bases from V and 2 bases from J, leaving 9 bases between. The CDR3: CASTEGPYNSPLHF. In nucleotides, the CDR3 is TGTGCCAGCACCGAGGGCCCCTATAATTCACCCCTCCACTTT. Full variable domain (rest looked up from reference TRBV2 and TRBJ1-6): EPEVTQTPSHQVTQMGQEVILRCVPISNHLYFYWYRQILGQKVEFLVSFYNNEISEKSEIFDDQFSVERPDGSNFTLKIRSTKLEDSAMYFCASTEGPYNSPLHFGNGTRLTVT.

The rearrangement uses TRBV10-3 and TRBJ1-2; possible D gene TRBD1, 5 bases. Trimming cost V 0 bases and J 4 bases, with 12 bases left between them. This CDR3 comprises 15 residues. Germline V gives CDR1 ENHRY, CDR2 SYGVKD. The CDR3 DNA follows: TGTGCCATCAGTGAGTCGGGGCAGCTTAGCTATGGCTACACCTTC. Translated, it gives CAISESGQLSYGYTF.

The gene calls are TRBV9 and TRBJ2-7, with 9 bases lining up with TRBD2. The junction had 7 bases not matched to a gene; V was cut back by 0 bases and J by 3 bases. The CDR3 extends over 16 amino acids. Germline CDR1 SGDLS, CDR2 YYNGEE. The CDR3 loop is CASSVEAGGVSYEQYF. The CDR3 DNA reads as TGTGCCAGCAGCGTAGAAGCGGGAGGAGTTAGCTACGAGCAGTACTTC.

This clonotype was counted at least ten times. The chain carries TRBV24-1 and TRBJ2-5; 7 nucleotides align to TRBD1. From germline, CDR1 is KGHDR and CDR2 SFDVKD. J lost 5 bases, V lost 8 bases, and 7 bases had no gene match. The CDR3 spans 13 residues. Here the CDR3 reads CATMGAGGETQYF. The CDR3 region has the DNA TGTGCCACCATGGGGGCAGGGGGTGAGACCCAGTACTTC.

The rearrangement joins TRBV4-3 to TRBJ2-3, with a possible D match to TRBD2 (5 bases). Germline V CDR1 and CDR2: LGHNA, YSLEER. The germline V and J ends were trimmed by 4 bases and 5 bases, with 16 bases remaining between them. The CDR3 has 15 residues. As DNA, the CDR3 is TGCGCCAGCAGCCTAGCCCTACTAGGGAAAGATACGCAGTATTTT. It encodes CASSLALLGKDTQYF.

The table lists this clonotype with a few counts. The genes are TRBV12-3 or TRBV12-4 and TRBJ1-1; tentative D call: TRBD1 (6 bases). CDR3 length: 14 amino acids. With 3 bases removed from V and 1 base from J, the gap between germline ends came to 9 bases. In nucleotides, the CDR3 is TGTGCCAGCAGTTTGGGGGGCCCGAACACTGAAGCTTTCTTT. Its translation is CASSLGGPNTEAFF.

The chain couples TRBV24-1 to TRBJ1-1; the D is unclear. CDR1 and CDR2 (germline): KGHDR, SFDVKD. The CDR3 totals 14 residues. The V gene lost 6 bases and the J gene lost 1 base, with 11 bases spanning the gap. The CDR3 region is CATSLAGWNTEAFF. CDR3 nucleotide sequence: TGTGCCACCAGTTTAGCGGGTTGGAACACTGAAGCTTTCTTT.